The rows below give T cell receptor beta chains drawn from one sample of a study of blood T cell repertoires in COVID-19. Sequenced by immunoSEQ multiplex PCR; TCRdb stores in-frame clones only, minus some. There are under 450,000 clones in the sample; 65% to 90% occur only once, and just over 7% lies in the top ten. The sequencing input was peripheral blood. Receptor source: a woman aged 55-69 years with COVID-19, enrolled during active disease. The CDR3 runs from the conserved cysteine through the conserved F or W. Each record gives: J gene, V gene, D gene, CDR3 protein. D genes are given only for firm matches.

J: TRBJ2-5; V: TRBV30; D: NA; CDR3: CAWSFGEETQYF
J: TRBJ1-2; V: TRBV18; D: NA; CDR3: CASSPTENYGYTF
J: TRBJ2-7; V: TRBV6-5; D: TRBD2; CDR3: CASSTSGANYEQYF
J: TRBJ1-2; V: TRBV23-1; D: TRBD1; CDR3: CASSHDRENYGYTF
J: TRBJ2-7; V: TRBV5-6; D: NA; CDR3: CASSLGRFSYEQYF
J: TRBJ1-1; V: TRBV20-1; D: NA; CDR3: CSASGGAGRSGTEAFF
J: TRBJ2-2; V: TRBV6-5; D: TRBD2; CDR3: CASRIAGGTGELFF
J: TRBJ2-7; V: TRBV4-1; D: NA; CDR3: CASSQLTGFGSDPTYEQYF
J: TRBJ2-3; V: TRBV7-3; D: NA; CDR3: CASSLAGSSTDTQYF
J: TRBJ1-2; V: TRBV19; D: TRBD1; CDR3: CASTKGTGGNYGYTF
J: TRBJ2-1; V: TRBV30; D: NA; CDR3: CAWAGWLYGNEQFF
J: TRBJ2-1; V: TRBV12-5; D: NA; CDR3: CASEQGRSNEQFF
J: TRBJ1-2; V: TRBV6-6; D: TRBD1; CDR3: CASSRGTGWINLLGYTF
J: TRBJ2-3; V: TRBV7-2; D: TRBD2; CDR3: CASSRTSGGGNTQYF
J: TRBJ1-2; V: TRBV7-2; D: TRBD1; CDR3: CASSLPFGTVYGYTF
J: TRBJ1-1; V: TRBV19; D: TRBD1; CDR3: CASSIFGTGRTEAFF
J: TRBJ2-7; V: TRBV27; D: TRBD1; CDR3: CASGSPGTGDEQYF
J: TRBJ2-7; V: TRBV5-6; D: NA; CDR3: CASSPGTHEQYF
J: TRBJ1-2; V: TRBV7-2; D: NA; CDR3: CASSLTTDYIGTF
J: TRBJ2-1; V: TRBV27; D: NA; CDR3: CASGLYNEQFF